Reported below is one T cell receptor (beta chain). The CDR3 sequence is 14 residues long. Germline values: CDR1 ENHRY, CDR2 SYGVKD. V gave up 6 bases and J gave up 1 base; unmatched junction bases: 4. The protocol was immunoSEQ multiplex PCR, while the TCRdb copy is restricted to in-frame clones and leaves out a portion. The table records 200,000 to 250,000 clones, about 91% of them present only once. The Seattle patients, enrolled during active infection, were followed longitudinally. These data originate in a study of blood T cell repertoires in COVID-19. Study context: T cells, B-cell-depleted T cells, or PBMCs provided the cDNA or gDNA that served as material.

The chain combines TRBV10-3 with TRBJ2-3; 7 bases line up with TRBD1. The source is a young woman with COVID-19, enrolled during active disease. The sample consisted of peripheral blood. The DNA for the CDR3 is TGTGCCATCAGACCCGGGACAGGCACAGATACGCAGTATTTT. This gives the protein CAIRPGTGTDTQYF.